Listed here are 12 T cell receptor beta chains from one sample, sequenced in a study of cytomegalovirus exposure and HLA in healthy donors. Primers: 60 Vbeta forward and 13 Jbeta reverse. TCRdb keeps only in-frame clones here, not all; method: immunoSEQ multiplex PCR. The data show around 130,000 clones, more than 60% seen once. The sequenced material came from PBMCs. Receptors were obtained from a woman in her late teens or twenties in good health and CMV-seronegative.

This clone was observed a handful of times. V usage is TRBV6-5 and J usage is TRBJ1-1; D is uncertain. The germline V gene encodes CDR1 MNHEY and CDR2 SVGAGI. Trimming pared 8 bases from V and 1 base from J, leaving 11 bases between. The CDR3 length is 13 residues. The DNA of the CDR3 is TGTGCCAGCTCCGTTGCGGGGAACACTGAAGCTTTCTTT. Translation: CASSVAGNTEAFF.

Only a few counts were recorded for this clone. The V and J genes are TRBV27 and TRBJ2-7, with D maybe TRBD2 (5 bases). CDR1 is MNHEY, CDR2 SMNVEV, per germline (reference sequence). V was pared by 5 bases and J by 2 bases, with 13 bases between. The CDR3 loop spans 14 amino acids. CDR3 sequence reads: CASSLQSGPYEQYF. In DNA form, the CDR3 reads TGTGCCAGCAGTCTTCAGAGCGGACCCTACGAGCAGTACTTC.

The chain employs TRBV4-1 and TRBJ2-1; D gene ambiguous. V lost 0 bases to trimming and J lost 8 bases, with 5 bases between them. This CDR3 contains 12 residues. The V gene's germline CDR1 is MGHRA and CDR2 YSYEKL. The CDR3 protein is CASSQDIDEQFF. In DNA form, the CDR3 reads TGCGCCAGCAGCCAAGATATCGATGAGCAGTTCTTC.

This sequence joins TRBV5-1 and TRBJ1-2, with 7 bases that match TRBD1. CDR1 is SGHRS and CDR2 is YFSETQ in the germline V gene. J gave up 6 bases and V 0 bases, and 11 bases lay outside the gene matches. The CDR3 sequence is 16 residues long. CDR3 amino acids: CASSLESTTGSDGYTF. The CDR3, as DNA: TGCGCCAGCAGCTTGGAATCAACGACAGGGTCGGATGGCTACACCTTC.

In its sample, this clone was seen a few times. V gene TRBV5-6 combines with J gene TRBJ2-7, with a tentative D call TRBD2 (6 bases). Between the trimmed V and J ends, which lost 4 bases and 4 bases, there was a span of 18 bases. Germline CDR1 SGHDT, CDR2 YYEEEE. The CDR3 has 15 amino acids. The CDR3 nucleotides read TGTGCCAGCAGCCCCGTAGGCGGGGCTATGTACGAGCAGTACTTC. Translated, it gives CASSPVGGAMYEQYF. The whole variable domain, remainder taken from reference TRBV5-6 and TRBJ2-7, is DAGVTQSPTHLIKTRGQQVTLRCSPKSGHDTVSWYQQALGQGPQFIFQYYEEEERQRGNFPDRFSGHQFPNYSSELNVNALLLGDSALYLCASSPVGGAMYEQYFGPGTRLTVT.

V usage is TRBV18 and J usage is TRBJ1-1; D remains ambiguous. Germline V lookup: CDR1 KGHSH, CDR2 LQKENI. V lost 2 bases and J 0 bases, leaving 10 bases between the germline ends. There are 15 residues in the CDR3. The chain's CDR3 is CASSPASAMNTEAFF. For the CDR3, the DNA is TGTGCCAGCTCACCAGCGAGTGCCATGAACACTGAAGCTTTCTTT.

This chain uses TRBV4-1 with TRBJ1-4; 7 bases align to TRBD1. Per germline, CDR1 MGHRA and CDR2 YSYEKL. The CDR3 covers 16 residues. Trimming took 0 bases from V and 5 from J; bases not matched to a gene: 6. Here the CDR3 reads CASSQDYAGGNEKLFF. DNA for the CDR3: TGCGCCAGCAGCCAAGACTACGCAGGGGGGAATGAAAAACTGTTTTTT.

The chain recombines TRBV6-5 with TRBJ1-2; a weak D match, TRBD1 (6 bases). The CDR3 length is 12 residues. Germline values: CDR1 MNHEY, CDR2 SVGAGI. V lost 5 bases to trimming and J lost 7 bases, with 11 bases between them. The CDR3 sequence is CASSTGQRGYTF. DNA for the CDR3: TGTGCCAGCAGTACTGGACAGCGTGGCTACACCTTC.

This clone was detected only a few times. The chain uses TRBV15 and TRBJ1-1; 8 bases are a match to TRBD1. Germline-derived CDR1 and CDR2 are LNHNV and YYDKDF (reference sequence). The junction had 3 bases not matched to a gene; V was cut back by 0 bases and J by 0 bases. The CDR3 has 16 amino acids. The DNA for the CDR3 is TGTGCCACCAGCAGAGATAGGACAGGGATGAACACTGAAGCTTTCTTT. Translated, it gives CATSRDRTGMNTEAFF. The whole variable domain, remainder taken from reference TRBV15 and TRBJ1-1, is DAMVIQNPRYQVTQFGKPVTLSCSQTLNHNVMYWYQQKSSQAPKLLFHYYDKDFNNEADTPDNFQSRRPNTSFCFLDIRSPGLGDTAMYLCATSRDRTGMNTEAFFGQGTRLTVV.

V gene TRBV7-8 combines with J gene TRBJ2-7; 12 nucleotides agree with TRBD1. Germline-derived CDR1 and CDR2 are SGHVS and FQNEAQ. The CDR3 sequence is 21 residues long. The ends lost 5 bases at V and 7 bases at J; junction bases unmatched: 27. CDR3 bases: TGTGCCAGCAGCCACTCACCCAGGGACAGGGGGCTATCAGCGGGAGTAAGTGAGCAGTACTTC. It codes for CASSHSPRDRGLSAGVSEQYF.

The rearrangement links TRBV19 to TRBJ2-1, with a possible D match to TRBD2 (5 bases). Germline V lookup: CDR1 LNHDA, CDR2 SQIVND (reference sequence). V gave up 3 bases and J gave up 9 bases, with 15 bases separating them. The CDR3 contains 14 residues. CDR3 DNA sequence: TGTGCCAGTAGTATGGTGGGAGTTGCGCGTGAGCAGTTCTTC. Protein: CASSMVGVAREQFF. The full variable domain, rest sourced from reference TRBV19 and TRBJ2-1, is DGGITQSPKYLFRKEGQNVTLSCEQNLNHDAMYWYRQDPGQGLRLIYYSQIVNDFQKGDIAEGYSVSREKKESFPLTVTSAQKNPTAFYLCASSMVGVAREQFFGPGTRLTVL.

The J gene is TRBJ1-1, the V gene TRBV29-1, with D unresolved. V was pared by 2 bases and J by 7 bases, with 17 bases between. Germline V gene sequence: CDR1 SQVTM, CDR2 ANQGSEA. The CDR3 is made up of 14 amino acids. Here the CDR3 DNA reads TGCAGCGTTGAATCAGCGGGGAGGGAAAATGAAGCTTTCTTT. Its protein product is CSVESAGRENEAFF.